A single sample is the source of the 21 T cell receptor beta chains below, sequenced in a study of CD4 T cells in relation to SARS-CoV-2 and coronaviruses. The antigens these receptors bind are not known. Data came from immunoSEQ multiplex PCR; TCRdb stores just in-frame clones and leaves some out. The sample records 9,500 to 11,000 clones, 81% being singletons. Unexposed donor CD4+ T cells date from about 2011-2018, before the COVID-19 pandemic. The cells were cultured for 10 days before CD4+ T cells were isolated. Sequencing was carried out using CD4+ T cells from PBMCs, cultured in vitro. These TCRs come from a human donor in good health.

This chain links TRBV18 with TRBJ2-7; D call uncertain. The CDR3 totals 16 residues. V lost 0 bases, J lost 6 bases, and 18 bases lay in between. The V gene's germline CDR1 is KGHSH and CDR2 LQKENI. The CDR3 DNA sequence: TGTGCCAGCTCACCACCGGTTCTATCCGCTTTCGGCGAGCAGTACTTC. It is translated as CASSPPVLSAFGEQYF.

The chain combines TRBV5-1 with TRBJ2-2; tentative D call: TRBD1 (6 bases). The ends were cut back, 2 bases at V and 3 bases at J, with 11 bases in the middle. From germline, CDR1 is SGHRS and CDR2 YFSETQ. The CDR3 totals 15 residues. The CDR3 here is CASSFGGADTGELFF. The CDR3 DNA reads as TGCGCCAGCAGCTTTGGGGGCGCGGACACCGGGGAGCTGTTTTTT.

This sequence joins TRBV15 and TRBJ2-2; D gene unclear. Trimming cost V 9 bases and J 7 bases, with 9 bases left between them. Looked up from germline, CDR1 is LNHNV and CDR2 is YYDKDF (reference sequence). The CDR3 is made up of 11 amino acids. This CDR3 is CATATGGELFF. The CDR3 DNA is TGTGCCACGGCGACGGGCGGGGAGCTGTTTTTT.

The chain combines TRBV30 with TRBJ2-4, with D perhaps TRBD1 (6 bases). The germline V and J ends were trimmed by 3 bases and 9 bases, with 15 bases remaining between them. In germline, CDR1 is GTSNPN, CDR2 SVGIG (reference sequence). The CDR3 length is 13 residues. CDR3 region: CAWSPGTRGIQYF. In DNA form, the CDR3 reads TGTGCCTGGAGCCCGGGAACCAGGGGCATTCAGTACTTC.

The rearrangement joins TRBV11-3 to TRBJ2-1; 8 bases are shared with TRBD1. CDR1 SGHNT and CDR2 YENEEA come from the germline V gene. V gave up 3 bases and J gave up 4 bases; unmatched junction bases: 8. The CDR3 is 16 amino acids. The CDR3 nucleotides read TGTGCCAGCAGCTTGAGCCGGGGACAGGTATACAATGAGCAGTTCTTC. It translates to CASSLSRGQVYNEQFF. The complete variable domain, with remaining parts taken from reference TRBV11-3 and TRBJ2-1, reads EAGVVQSPRYKIIEKKQPVAFWCNPISGHNTLYWYLQNLGQGPELLIRYENEEAVDDSQLPKDRFSAERLKGVDSTLKIQPAELGDSAVYLCASSLSRGQVYNEQFFGPGTRLTVL.

The chain carries TRBV2 and TRBJ1-5, with D perhaps TRBD1 (6 bases). Germline CDR1 is SNHLY and CDR2 is FYNNEI. The CDR3 is made up of 15 amino acids. V shed 6 bases and J shed 3 bases, with 15 bases lying between them. DNA for the CDR3: TGTGCCAGCAGAGGGGGACTCCTAATCAATCAGCCCCAGCATTTT. Protein: CASRGGLLINQPQHF.

This clone was counted a single time. V gene TRBV19 combines with J gene TRBJ1-2; D is perhaps TRBD1 (6 bases). The CDR3 sequence is 14 residues long. Germline CDR1 and CDR2: LNHDA and SQIVND (reference sequence). V was pared by 8 bases and J by 0 bases, with 13 bases between. This CDR3 reads CASSRTASNYGYTF. CDR3 nucleotide sequence: TGTGCCAGTTCTCGGACAGCTTCTAACTATGGCTACACCTTC.

V gene TRBV5-1 combines with J gene TRBJ2-5; 10 bases align to TRBD2. V lost 4 bases, J lost 0 bases, and 6 bases stayed unmatched. This CDR3 contains 16 residues. The germline CDR1 and CDR2 sequences are SGHRS and YFSETQ. CDR3 sequence: CASSLGTSVYQETQYF. The CDR3 region has the DNA TGCGCCAGCAGCCTAGGGACTAGCGTGTACCAAGAGACCCAGTACTTC.

CDR3 nucleotides: TGCGCCAGCAGCCAAGGGACAGGGGGTTTCGGAGCTTTCTTT. Protein sequence: CASSQGTGGFGAFF. V and J are TRBV4-1 and TRBJ1-1, with 10 bases that match TRBD1. With V trimmed by 1 base and J by 10 bases, 6 bases remained unmatched. The CDR3 runs 14 residues. Germline CDR1 MGHRA, CDR2 YSYEKL.

The rearrangement uses TRBV25-1 and TRBJ1-2; possibly TRBD1 for D (5 bases). Trimming removed 3 bases at V and 7 bases at J, with 18 bases between. Germline V gene data show CDR1 as MGHDK and CDR2 as SYGVNS. The CDR3 covers 15 residues. The DNA for the CDR3 is TGTGCCAGCAGTGAGACTAGGACACCGTGGGCTGGCTACACCTTC. This gives the protein CASSETRTPWAGYTF.

This clone was seen once. The chain carries TRBV19 and TRBJ2-6, with D possibly matching TRBD1 (5 bases). CDR3 length: 17 amino acids. Germline CDR1 is LNHDA and CDR2 is SQIVND (reference sequence). V was pared by 2 bases and J by 4 bases, with 15 bases between. CDR3 loop: CASSIQGSNPGANVLTF. Written as DNA, the CDR3 is TGTGCCAGTAGTATACAGGGCTCTAACCCGGGGGCCAACGTCCTGACTTTC.

V and J are TRBV2 and TRBJ1-6; unclear D gene. This CDR3 has 14 residues. The V and J ends lost 3 bases and 0 bases respectively, with 3 bases between them. The germline gives CDR1 SNHLY, CDR2 FYNNEI. The CDR3 DNA sequence: TGTGCCAGCAGTGACAGCTCCTATAATTCACCCCTCCACTTT. It specifies CASSDSSYNSPLHF.

This chain connects TRBV7-2 to TRBJ1-2, with TRBD1 matching over 8 bases. Germline CDR1 and CDR2: SGHTA and FQGNSA. V trimming: 1 base; J trimming: 8 bases; junction bases outside the gene matches: 6. The CDR3 sequence is 14 residues long. CDR3 sequence reads: CASSLGQGAGGYTF. CDR3 in DNA: TGTGCCAGCAGCTTAGGGCAGGGGGCAGGGGGCTACACCTTC. Full variable domain (remainder filled in from reference TRBV7-2 and TRBJ1-2): GAGVSQSPSNKVTEKGKDVELRCDPISGHTALYWYRQSLGQGLEFLIYFQGNSAPDKSGLPSDRFSAERTGGSVSTLTIQRTQQEDSAVYLCASSLGQGAGGYTFGSGTRLTVV.

This chain joins TRBV10-3 and TRBJ1-3; the match to TRBD1 covers 9 bases. The CDR3 is 14 residues long. Germline CDR1 and CDR2: ENHRY and SYGVKD. Germline trimming cut 4 bases from V and 2 bases from J; bases unmatched to any gene: 0. The CDR3 nucleotides read TGTGCCATCAGTGGACAGGGGGCTGGAAACACCATATATTTT. Residues: CAISGQGAGNTIYF.

The chain joins TRBV5-4 to TRBJ1-2; TRBD1 is a possible D gene (5 bases). The CDR3 runs 15 residues. The germline V gene has CDR1 SGHNT and CDR2 YYREEE (reference sequence). V dropped 2 bases and J dropped 7 bases, with 18 bases sitting between them. The CDR3 bases are TGTGCCAGCAGCTTCACGAAGGGGCAGGGCGGTGGCTACACCTTC. Residues: CASSFTKGQGGGYTF. The complete variable domain, with remaining parts taken from reference TRBV5-4 and TRBJ1-2, reads ETGVTQSPTHLIKTRGQQVTLRCSSQSGHNTVSWYQQALGQGPQFIFQYYREEENGRGNFPPRFSGLQFPNYSSELNVNALELDDSALYLCASSFTKGQGGGYTFGSGTRLTVV.

A few counts support this clone. CDR3 amino acids: CASSYVSGRAYNEQFF. For the CDR3, the DNA is TGTGCCAGCAGTTACGTGAGCGGGAGGGCCTACAATGAGCAGTTCTTC. The chain is built from TRBV6-2 or TRBV6-3 and TRBJ2-1, with TRBD2 matching 10 bases. Germline CDR1 MNHEY, CDR2 SVGEGT. Trimming took 2 bases from V and 2 from J; bases not matched to a gene: 3. The CDR3 loop spans 16 amino acids.

This clone was found once. V and J are TRBV6-5 and TRBJ2-1, with 7 bases aligning to TRBD1. The CDR3 loop spans 15 amino acids. Germline CDR1 and CDR2: MNHEY and SVGAGI. V was clipped by 0 bases and J by 4 bases; unmatched bases: 3. The CDR3 sequence is CASSYSDRVYNEQFF. In DNA, the CDR3 is TGTGCCAGCAGTTACTCCGACAGGGTTTACAATGAGCAGTTCTTC.

The rearrangement joins TRBV7-9 to TRBJ2-3, with D uncertain. This CDR3 has 14 amino acids. Germline values: CDR1 SEHNR, CDR2 FQNEAQ (reference sequence). V dropped 5 bases and J dropped 0 bases, with 9 bases sitting between them. The CDR3, as DNA: TGTGCCAGCAGCCAACGGTTTAGCACAGATACGCAGTATTTT. This translates into CASSQRFSTDTQYF.

The genes are TRBV30 and TRBJ2-7, with 7 bases that match TRBD2. Germline assignment: CDR1 GTSNPN and CDR2 SVGIG (reference sequence). This CDR3 contains 13 residues. The J segment lost 5 bases and the V segment lost 4 bases, leaving 8 bases of the junction unmatched. CDR3 nucleotide sequence: TGTGCCTGGACAGGTGGGAGGGCCCACGAGCAGTACTTC. This gives the protein CAWTGGRAHEQYF.

The V gene is TRBV29-1, the J gene TRBJ2-3; D remains unclear. The ends were cut back, 3 bases at V and 2 bases at J, with 9 bases in the middle. The germline V gene has CDR1 SQVTM and CDR2 ANQGSEA. This CDR3 spans 13 amino acids. The CDR3: CSVDDGFTDTQYF. CDR3 coding DNA: TGCAGCGTTGATGACGGATTCACAGATACGCAGTATTTT.

The gene calls are TRBV4-1 and TRBJ2-7; D may be TRBD2 (5 bases). The CDR3 is 15 amino acids. CDR1 and CDR2 (germline): MGHRA, YSYEKL. V shed 0 bases and J shed 3 bases, with 12 bases lying between them. The CDR3 sequence is CASSQDRGFIYEQYF. CDR3 nucleotide sequence: TGCGCCAGCAGCCAAGACCGGGGTTTTATCTACGAGCAGTACTTC.